What follows is one TCR beta chain and its context. Its antigen is not yet known. No per-base quality is available; no much larger clone lies one base away. TCRbeta CDR3 regions were amplified from genomic DNA by means of the immunoSEQ Assay, a bias-controlled multiplex PCR. The authors processed their data as follows. Nucleated cell counts per sample were estimated from amplification of reference gene primers within the assay. To quantify the absolute abundance of each unique TCRbeta CDR3 rearrangement, sequence reads were collapsed and filtered. For each sample, productive Simpson clonality was calculated as the square root of Simpson's diversity index over productive rearrangements. Drawn from immuneACCESS, this table holds only the in-frame rearrangements with V and J called that TCRdb kept. Clones are partly lost; checked studies trace under half to an unresolved V gene and leave the rest unexplained. V, J and clone size were drawn from that table, and D and trimming were deduced from the DNA. This sample is represented by 200,000 to 250,000 clones; 85% to 90% of them were singletons. 3.5% to 5% of the sample comes from the top ten.

CDR1 and CDR2, per the germline V gene, are SGDLS and YYNGEE. Its CDR3 holds 13 amino acids, cysteine through phenylalanine. Only the CDR3 DNA is retained, 39 bases long and in frame from the first base. Cut back by 3 bases and 7 bases, the V and J ends lie 13 bases apart. This record comes from a study of blood T cell repertoires in COVID-19 (dated by TCRdb to 2018 to 2020). For context, the study as a whole: Collaborator samples came from the United States, Italy and Spain and covered acute and convalescent phases of COVID-19. The material from the prospective study consisted of cDNA or gDNA derived from T cells, B-cell-depleted T cells, or PBMCs. The dataset comprised deeply sampled blood TCRbeta repertoires from subjects exposed to, actively infected with, or recovered from COVID-19. The repertoires were released in a freely available public database intended as a resource for research on the immune response to SARS-CoV-2. The samples were drawn from the first 160 participants of the ongoing ImmuneRACE study and from 1,254 subjects provided by 6 global collaborators. A de-identified subject ID, COVID-19 status, age in years and sex were almost always included in the sample metadata. Where available, HLA class I and class II types were taken from metadata supplied by the sample provider and were not determined by assay-based typing.

The paper's findings and limits, for the study overall: Clinical and demographic metadata were provided uncurated, with the amount varying by source and participant.

Whole blood was collected in K2EDTA tubes by collaborating institutions according to the institutions' own protocols. Collaborator samples were shipped for TCRbeta analysis as frozen whole blood, isolated PBMCs, or DNA extracted from either sample type. The sequenced material came from peripheral blood. The receptor's source is a man between 50 and 59 years old with acute or convalescent COVID-19. The rearrangement combines TRBV9 with TRBJ1-2, with an unclear D gene assignment. CDR3 protein: CASSALGVGGYTF. The sequenced DNA is TGTGCCAGCAGCGCCCTTGGAGTCGGTGGCTACACCTTC.